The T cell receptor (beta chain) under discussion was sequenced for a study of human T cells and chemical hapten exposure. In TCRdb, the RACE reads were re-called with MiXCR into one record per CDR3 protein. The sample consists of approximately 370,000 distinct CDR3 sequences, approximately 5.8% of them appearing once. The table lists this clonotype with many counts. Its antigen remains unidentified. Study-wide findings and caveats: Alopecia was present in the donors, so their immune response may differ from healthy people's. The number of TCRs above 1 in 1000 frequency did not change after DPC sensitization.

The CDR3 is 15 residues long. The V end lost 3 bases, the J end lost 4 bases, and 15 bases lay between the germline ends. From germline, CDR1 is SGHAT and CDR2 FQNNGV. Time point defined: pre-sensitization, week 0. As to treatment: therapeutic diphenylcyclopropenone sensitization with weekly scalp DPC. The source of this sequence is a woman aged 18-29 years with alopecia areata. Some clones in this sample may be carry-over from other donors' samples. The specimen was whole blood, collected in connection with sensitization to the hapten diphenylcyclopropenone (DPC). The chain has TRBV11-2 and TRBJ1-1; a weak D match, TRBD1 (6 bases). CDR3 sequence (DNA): TGTGCCAGCAGCTTGACATCAGGGGCCGGCACTGAAGCTTTCTTT. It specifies CASSLTSGAGTEAFF.